This T cell receptor (beta chain) was obtained from a study of beta chain features in type 1 diabetes. cDNA synthesis used the whole RNA isolate, giving expressed TCRB sequences. The data were produced by immunoSEQ multiplex PCR, yet TCRdb's version contains in-frame clones alone and is incomplete. The table includes over 600,000 clones, 9.5% to 15% detected once. Study results and caveats: TCRB CDR3 length was moderately but significantly reduced in all four CD4+ subsets of Type 1 diabetes patients.

Deletions cut 4 bases from V and 3 bases from J, with 10 bases between. The germline CDR1 and CDR2 sequences are SGHNT and YYREEE (reference sequence). The CDR3 sequence is 13 residues long. Concerning this clone itself: Its antigen is still unknown.

The J gene is TRBJ1-1, the V gene TRBV5-4; D is perhaps TRBD1 (5 bases). Sequences were obtained from naive CD4+ T cells from blood. This sequence was found in a young man with type 1 diabetes. For the CDR3, the DNA is TGTGCCAGCAGCGCCCAGGGTTACACTGAAGCTTTCTTT. Its protein product is CASSAQGYTEAFF.